The T cell receptor beta chain described here comes from a study of Tregs in tolerant kidney transplant recipients. Data came from immunoSEQ multiplex PCR; TCRdb stores just in-frame clones and leaves some out. The data hold 200,000 to 300,000 clones, with about 80% observed a single time. Findings and limits, study-wide: Biological reproducibility was not directly addressed in this study.

With respect to this clone: Antigen: not known.

The sequence derives from a human donor in good health. Sample: CD4+ T cells from blood.

The CDR3 DNA is TGTGCCAGCATCCGACAGGGCTCTGGGGCCAACGTCCTGACTTTC. This translates into CASIRQGSGANVLTF. V gene TRBV13 combines with J gene TRBJ2-6, with TRBD1 matching over 7 bases. The V gene end was trimmed by 7 bases and the J gene end by 0 bases; junction bases not matched to a gene: 3. The CDR3 spans 15 residues. Germline assignment: CDR1 PRHDT and CDR2 FYEKMQ (reference sequence).